Below, one TCR beta chain is given with its context. Sequencing used immunoSEQ multiplex PCR; TCRdb keeps in-frame clones, though not all of them. The sample consists of 75,000 to 90,000 clones, around 90% of them appearing once. The CDR3 has 17 residues. CDR1 and CDR2 (germline): LNHDA, SQIVND (reference sequence). The V end lost 6 bases, the J end lost 0 bases, and 17 bases lay between the germline ends. This entry comes from a study of blood T cell repertoires in COVID-19. At the level of the study: T cells, B-cell-depleted T cells, or PBMCs supplied cDNA or gDNA.

The receptor's source is a man aged 80 or over with active or convalescent COVID-19. The J gene is TRBJ1-4, the V gene TRBV19, with D maybe TRBD1 (5 bases). Sequenced input: peripheral blood. CDR3 in amino acids: CASSGGGTLATNEKLFF. DNA of the CDR3: TGTGCCAGTAGCGGCGGGGGGACCCTTGCAACTAATGAAAAACTGTTTTTT. The variable domain in full, with the rest retrieved from reference TRBV19 and TRBJ1-4, is DGGITQSPKYLFRKEGQNVTLSCEQNLNHDAMYWYRQDPGQGLRLIYYSQIVNDFQKGDIAEGYSVSREKKESFPLTVTSAQKNPTAFYLCASSGGGTLATNEKLFFGSGTQLSVL.